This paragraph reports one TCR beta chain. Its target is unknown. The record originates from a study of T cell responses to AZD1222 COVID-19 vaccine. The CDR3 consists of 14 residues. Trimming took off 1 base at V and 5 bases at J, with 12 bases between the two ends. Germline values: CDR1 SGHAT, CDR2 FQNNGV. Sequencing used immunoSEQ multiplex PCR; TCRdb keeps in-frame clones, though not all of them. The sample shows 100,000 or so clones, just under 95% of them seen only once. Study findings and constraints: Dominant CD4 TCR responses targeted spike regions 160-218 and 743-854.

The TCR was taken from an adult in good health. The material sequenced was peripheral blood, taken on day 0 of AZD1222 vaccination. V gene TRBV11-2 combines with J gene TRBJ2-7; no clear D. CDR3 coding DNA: TGTGCCAGCAGCTTAGTGACGCGCGCCCACGAGCAGTACTTC. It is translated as CASSLVTRAHEQYF.